Listed below are T cell receptor beta chains from one sample, sequenced in a study of blood T cell repertoires in COVID-19. The assay was immunoSEQ multiplex PCR, and TCRdb's table has in-frame clones only and misses some. This sample has 150,000 to 200,000 clones, with roughly 80% found just once. Sequences were obtained from peripheral blood. The receptors come from an older man with active or convalescent COVID-19. The CDR3 runs from the conserved cysteine through the conserved F or W. The order of the fields is J gene, D gene, clone size, V gene, CDR3 DNA, CDR3 protein. A D gene is named only where the DNA matches it firmly. Size values are once, few and many counts, or a class for expanded clones, and some rows have none.

J gene: TRBJ2-7
D gene: NA
clone size: NA
V gene: TRBV16
CDR3 DNA: TGTGCCAGCAGCCAAGCGGGAACCAACTCCCACGAGCAGTACTTC
CDR3 protein: CASSQAGTNSHEQYF

J gene: TRBJ1-2
D gene: TRBD1
clone size: NA
V gene: TRBV11-2
CDR3 DNA: TGTGCCAGCAGCTTAGACGGAGGGGGCGCGGGTGGCTACACCTTC
CDR3 protein: CASSLDGGGAGGYTF

J gene: TRBJ1-2
D gene: TRBD1
clone size: NA
V gene: TRBV29-1
CDR3 DNA: TGCAGCGCCCCCGGGACAGGGTCTGGCTACACCTTC
CDR3 protein: CSAPGTGSGYTF

J gene: TRBJ1-4
D gene: NA
clone size: NA
V gene: TRBV5-1
CDR3 DNA: TGCGCCAGCCAGAGGGCCTATAATGAAAAACTGTTTTTT
CDR3 protein: CASQRAYNEKLFF

J gene: TRBJ2-7
D gene: TRBD1
clone size: NA
V gene: TRBV5-6
CDR3 DNA: TGTGCCAGCAGCGCAAGGACAGGGGAACACGAGCAGTACTTC
CDR3 protein: CASSARTGEHEQYF

J gene: TRBJ2-4
D gene: TRBD1
clone size: NA
V gene: TRBV7-9
CDR3 DNA: TGTGCCAGCAGCATAGCCCGACAGGGTAGAGACATTCAGTACTTC
CDR3 protein: CASSIARQGRDIQYF

J gene: TRBJ1-5
D gene: TRBD1
clone size: NA
V gene: TRBV28
CDR3 DNA: TGTGCCACCCTCAAAGGGACAGGCTTGAGCAATCAGCCCCAGCATTTT
CDR3 protein: CATLKGTGLSNQPQHF

J gene: TRBJ2-7
D gene: TRBD1
clone size: once
V gene: TRBV5-1
CDR3 DNA: TGCGCCAGCAGCTTGGTGGGGACAGGGGTTTCCTACGAGCAGTACTTC
CDR3 protein: CASSLVGTGVSYEQYF

J gene: TRBJ1-2
D gene: NA
clone size: NA
V gene: TRBV5-4
CDR3 DNA: TGTGCCAGCAGCTTTTCGGGCTATGGCTACACCTTC
CDR3 protein: CASSFSGYGYTF

J gene: TRBJ1-3
D gene: TRBD1
clone size: NA
V gene: TRBV5-6
CDR3 DNA: TGTGCCAGCAGCCTGTACTCCGGGACAGCTGGAAACACCATATATTTT
CDR3 protein: CASSLYSGTAGNTIYF

J gene: TRBJ2-1
D gene: NA
clone size: few
V gene: TRBV9
CDR3 DNA: TGTGCCAGCAGCCCTCCTGGACACCGGAGACAGTTCTTC
CDR3 protein: CASSPPGHRRQFF

J gene: TRBJ2-7
D gene: TRBD1
clone size: few
V gene: TRBV10-3
CDR3 DNA: TGTGCCATCAGTGACCACAGCGGGGGGACAGGGGGTTCCTACGAGCAGTACTTC
CDR3 protein: CAISDHSGGTGGSYEQYF

J gene: TRBJ1-1
D gene: NA
clone size: NA
V gene: TRBV9
CDR3 DNA: TGTGCCAGCAGCTTACGCACAGGATTGAACACTGAAGCTTTCTTT
CDR3 protein: CASSLRTGLNTEAFF

J gene: TRBJ1-6
D gene: NA
clone size: NA
V gene: TRBV10-1
CDR3 DNA: TGCGCCAGCAGTGATCGCCGGGGGAATAATTCACCCCTCCACTTT
CDR3 protein: CASSDRRGNNSPLHF

J gene: TRBJ2-2
D gene: TRBD2
clone size: few
V gene: TRBV11-3
CDR3 DNA: TGTGCCAGCAGCCCGGTCGCGGGGGTGGTAGCCGGGGAGCTGTTTTTT
CDR3 protein: CASSPVAGVVAGELFF

J gene: TRBJ1-1
D gene: NA
clone size: NA
V gene: TRBV5-1
CDR3 DNA: TGCGCCAGCAGATCGACAAACATGAACACTGAAGCTTTCTTT
CDR3 protein: CASRSTNMNTEAFF

J gene: TRBJ2-7
D gene: NA
clone size: NA
V gene: TRBV7-6
CDR3 DNA: TGTGCCAGCAGTAGAAGGGGGTTCCCCTACGAGCAGTACTTC
CDR3 protein: CASSRRGFPYEQYF

J gene: TRBJ2-7
D gene: NA
clone size: few
V gene: TRBV2
CDR3 DNA: TGTGCGCGCTCTAGAGGAGGGGGCCACGAGCAGTACTTC
CDR3 protein: CARSRGGGHEQYF

J gene: TRBJ1-5
D gene: NA
clone size: few
V gene: TRBV19
CDR3 DNA: TGTGCCAGTAGTATTTGGGGGCAGGCCGGGCAGCCCCAGCATTTT
CDR3 protein: CASSIWGQAGQPQHF

J gene: TRBJ2-1
D gene: TRBD2
clone size: once
V gene: TRBV3-1/TRBV3-2
CDR3 DNA: TGTGCCAGCAGCCAAGATATACTAGCGGGTCACAATGAGCAGTTCTTC
CDR3 protein: CASSQDILAGHNEQFF

J gene: TRBJ1-4
D gene: NA
clone size: NA
V gene: TRBV6-5
CDR3 DNA: TGTGCCAGCAGTTACGGGGGGATTACAACTAATGAAAAACTGTTTTTT
CDR3 protein: CASSYGGITTNEKLFF

J gene: TRBJ1-3
D gene: NA
clone size: NA
V gene: TRBV19
CDR3 DNA: TGTGCCAGTAGTATAGGAGACAGTTATTCTGGAAACACCATATATTTT
CDR3 protein: CASSIGDSYSGNTIYF

J gene: TRBJ1-1
D gene: NA
clone size: NA
V gene: TRBV11-2
CDR3 DNA: TGTGCCAGCAGCCTACCGGACACCTCGAACACTGAAGCTTTCTTT
CDR3 protein: CASSLPDTSNTEAFF

J gene: TRBJ2-5
D gene: NA
clone size: NA
V gene: TRBV19
CDR3 DNA: TGTGCCAGTAGTCAGGGTCGGGAGACCCAGTACTTC
CDR3 protein: CASSQGRETQYF